This TCR beta chain was identified during a study of blood T cell repertoires in COVID-19 (dated by TCRdb to the early 2020s). Background on the whole study: The collaborator samples originated in the United States, Italy and Spain and spanned the acute and convalescent phases of COVID-19. The repertoires were made available in a free public database intended to serve as a resource for research on the immune response to SARS-CoV-2. The dataset comprised deeply sampled blood TCRbeta repertoires from subjects exposed to, actively infected with, or recovered from COVID-19. The material from the prospective study consisted of cDNA or gDNA derived from T cells, B-cell-depleted T cells, or PBMCs. Sample metadata almost always included a de-identified subject ID, COVID-19 status, age in years and sex. Samples were obtained from the ongoing ImmuneRACE study (first 160 participants) and from about 1,300 subjects provided by 6 global collaborators. HLA class I and class II types, where available, came from metadata supplied by the sample provider rather than from assay-based typing.

The germline V gene sets CDR1 to SGHTA and CDR2 to FQGTGA. The trim is 2 bases for V and 1 base for J, with a gap of 8 bases between the germline ends. CDR3 length: 15 amino acids, cysteine to phenylalanine. Only the CDR3 DNA is retained, 45 bases long and in frame from the first base. The full study reports these points: Clinical and demographic metadata were provided uncurated, with the amount varying by source and participant.

The immunoSEQ Assay, a bias-controlled multiplex PCR, was used to amplify TCRbeta CDR3 regions from genomic DNA. On the study's bioinformatics: Nucleated cell counts per sample were estimated from amplification of reference gene primers within the assay. Sequence reads were collapsed and filtered to measure the absolute abundance of every unique TCRbeta CDR3 rearrangement. For each sample, productive Simpson clonality was calculated as the square root of Simpson's diversity index across productive rearrangements. TCRdb's version of the immuneACCESS table is confined to in-frame rearrangements and falls short of the full clone set. An unresolved V gene accounts for under half of the shortfall where checked; the remainder is of unknown origin. For V, J and clone size, that table is used; D and trimming come from the DNA. The sample table contains about 160,000 clones; only one count was recorded for more than 65% of them. Less than 20% of the sample comes from the top ten.

As regards this clone: Its binding antigen is unknown. Within one base of it there is no much larger clone, and no base qualities were kept.

Participants in the prospective study were aged roughly 18 to 100 years, lived in about two dozen United States geographic areas, and enrolled through a virtual design. In the prospective study, participants were assigned to cohorts based on the clinical history participants reported in a screening survey and a study questionnaire. Recovered participants in ImmuneRACE Cohort 3 were defined as having two consecutive negative NP/OP PCR tests, clearance from a healthcare professional, or resolution of symptoms. Each participant in the prospective study had whole blood, serum and a nasopharyngeal or oropharyngeal swab collected by mobile phlebotomists. Additional blood draws and questionnaires over an approximately two-month period could optionally be provided by prospective study participants. Before DNA extraction, blood samples from the prospective study were shipped at room temperature or frozen.

This TCR was sampled from a man aged 55 to 70 who had recovered from COVID-19. The rearranged segments are TRBV7-3 and TRBJ2-2; a tentative D call is TRBD2 (6 bases match). The specimen sequenced was PBMCs or T cells enriched from blood (not recorded which). Here is the DNA: TGTGCCAGCAGCTTAGGCGGGAAGAACACCGGGGAGCTGTTTTTT. It translates as CASSLGGKNTGELFF.